This T cell receptor beta chain was retrieved from a study of blood T cell repertoires in COVID-19 (dated by TCRdb to the early 2020s). Regarding the research as a whole: The collaborator samples originated in the United States, Italy and Spain and spanned the acute and convalescent phases of COVID-19. The prospective study material was composed of cDNA or gDNA derived from T cells, B-cell-depleted T cells, or PBMCs. The dataset comprised deeply sampled blood TCRbeta repertoires from subjects exposed to, actively infected with, or recovered from COVID-19. The repertoires were released in a freely available public database meant as a resource for research on the immune response to SARS-CoV-2. The samples were drawn from two sources: the first 160 participants of the ongoing ImmuneRACE study, and 1,200 or so subjects contributed by 6 global collaborators. Sample metadata almost always included a de-identified subject ID, COVID-19 status, age in years and sex. Where HLA class I and class II types were available, the types were taken from metadata supplied by the sample provider, not from assay-based typing. Paper-wide results and their limitations: Clinical and demographic metadata were provided uncurated, with the amount varying by source and participant.

Each collaborating institution followed its own protocols to collect whole blood in K2EDTA tubes. For TCRbeta analysis, collaborator samples were shipped as frozen whole blood, as isolated PBMCs, or as DNA extracted from either sample type. A note on this clone: Its target antigen remains unknown. Base qualities are not at hand, and no much larger clone is one base apart.

The trim is 1 base for V and 2 bases for J, with a gap of 9 bases between the germline ends. The CDR3 runs 14 amino acids, cysteine and phenylalanine included. Only the CDR3 region is kept as DNA, spanning 42 bases read in frame from base 1. In the germline V gene (reference sequence), CDR1 corresponds to PRHDT and CDR2 to FYEKMQ. TCRbeta CDR3 regions were amplified from genomic DNA using the immunoSEQ Assay, a bias-controlled multiplex PCR. In the paper's pipeline: The number of nucleated cells in each sample was estimated from the amplification of reference gene primers within the assay. Sequence reads were collapsed and filtered to measure the absolute abundance of every unique TCRbeta CDR3 rearrangement. For each sample, productive Simpson clonality was calculated by taking the square root of Simpson's diversity index across productive rearrangements. TCRdb mirrors the immuneACCESS table, restricted to in-frame sequences. Some clones are absent from its copies; in checked studies, under half trace to an unresolved V gene, and the reason for the others is unknown. V and J calls and clone size follow that table, whereas D and trimming were derived from the DNA. In all, the sample holds more than 200,000 clones, and 80% to 85% of those were seen once. The top ten hold around 30% of the sample.

The TCR was taken from a man aged 40-49 years with acute or convalescent COVID-19. The rearranged segments are TRBV13 and TRBJ2-7; the D gene is perhaps TRBD1, from 5 matching bases. The material sequenced was peripheral blood. The base sequence is TGTGCCAGCAGCTTAGCCGCAGGGACCTACGAGCAGTACTTC. Its coded protein is CASSLAAGTYEQYF.